Following are 25 T cell receptor beta chains from one sample sequenced in a study of CD8+CD57+ T cells in acquired aplastic anemia. TCR beta VDJ and CDR3 profiles were obtained from a genomic DNA template. In TCRdb, the reads were re-called with MiXCR into one record per CDR3 protein. Of roughly 150,000 distinct CDR3 sequences in the sample, roughly 45% were seen once. Sequenced: sorted CD4+, CD8+, or CD8+CD57+ T cells (not recorded which) from PBMCs. These receptors came from a human donor in good health.

The rearrangement uses TRBV2 and TRBJ1-4; tentatively, D is TRBD1 (6 bases). Per germline, CDR1 SNHLY and CDR2 FYNNEI. V lost 6 bases to trimming and J lost 8 bases, with 13 bases between them. This CDR3 is 13 amino acids long. This chain's CDR3 is CASRTGRREKLFF. CDR3 nucleotides: TGTGCCAGCAGGACAGGTCGGAGAGAAAAACTGTTTTTT.

This clonotype was seen ten or more times. The gene calls are TRBV5-6 and TRBJ2-3; 9 bases match TRBD2. Germline V gives CDR1 SGHDT, CDR2 YYEEEE. The CDR3 runs 16 residues. V was pared by 4 bases and J by 4 bases, with 10 bases of the junction left unmatched. CDR3: CASSLLSGSAPDTQYF. DNA of the CDR3: TGTGCCAGCAGCCTCCTTAGCGGGAGTGCGCCAGATACGCAGTATTTT.

This clonotype has at least ten counts. The chain has TRBV29-1 and TRBJ2-7; a weak D match, TRBD2 (6 bases). With 3 bases removed from V and 3 bases from J, the gap between germline ends came to 12 bases. The CDR3 runs 13 residues. Germline V CDR1 and CDR2: SQVTM, ANQGSEA. CDR3 sequence reads: CSVEGGRFYEQYF. In DNA form, the CDR3 reads TGCAGCGTTGAGGGGGGAAGGTTCTACGAGCAGTACTTC.

The rearrangement uses TRBV2 and TRBJ2-7; D is perhaps TRBD1 (6 bases). V lost 3 bases, J lost 3 bases, and 12 bases lay in between. The CDR3 contains 14 residues. Germline CDR1 reads SNHLY; CDR2 reads FYNNEI. The CDR3, as DNA: TGTGCCAGCAGTGAGAATTTACAGGGCTACGAGCAGTACTTC. Encoded protein: CASSENLQGYEQYF.

This chain connects TRBV20-1 to TRBJ2-7, with 14 bases fitting TRBD2. The CDR3 is 15 residues long. V lost 4 bases, J lost 7 bases, and 9 bases stayed unmatched. Per the germline V gene, CDR1 is DFQATT and CDR2 is SNEGSKA (reference sequence). The CDR3 spells CSATRLAGGPDEQYF. The CDR3 coding sequence is TGCAGTGCTACCAGACTAGCGGGAGGGCCGGATGAGCAGTACTTC.

The table lists this clonotype with a few counts. The rearrangement links TRBV29-1 to TRBJ2-7, with TRBD2 as a possible D gene (5 bases). CDR3 length: 13 amino acids. Per the germline V gene, CDR1 is SQVTM and CDR2 is ANQGSEA. The V end lost 3 bases, the J end lost 0 bases, and 9 bases lay between the germline ends. The CDR3 protein is CSVDVGSSYEQYF. In nucleotides, the CDR3 is TGCAGCGTTGATGTGGGGAGCTCCTACGAGCAGTACTTC.

This clonotype has at least ten counts. The chain is built from TRBV7-3 and TRBJ2-5; TRBD2 agrees at 7 bases. V was clipped by 0 bases and J by 4 bases; unmatched bases: 5. The germline V gene encodes CDR1 SGHTA and CDR2 FQGTGA. This CDR3 region has 15 residues. The CDR3 bases are TGTGCCAGCAGCTTAACCTCGGGGGGAGGAGAGACCCAGTACTTC. Protein: CASSLTSGGGETQYF.

The V call is TRBV7-6, the J call TRBJ1-5; unclear D gene. In germline, CDR1 is SGHVS, CDR2 FNYEAQ. The V end lost 4 bases, the J end lost 5 bases, and 9 bases lay between the germline ends. This CDR3 has 13 amino acids. The chain's CDR3 is CASSSSPDQPQHF. The CDR3 DNA reads as TGTGCCAGCAGCTCCTCCCCTGATCAGCCCCAGCATTTT.

Of note for this clonotype: This may come from a read error, since a much larger clone is one base off. The chain joins TRBV5-1 to TRBJ2-3, with D tentatively TRBD1 (6 bases). The CDR3 has 14 amino acids. Trimming pared 4 bases from V and 0 bases from J, leaving 9 bases between. Germline V gives CDR1 SGHRS, CDR2 YFSETQ. CDR3 nucleotide sequence: TGCGCCAGCAGCGACCAGGGGAGCACAGATACGCAGTATTTT. Translated: CASSDQGSTDTQYF.

Remarks on this clonotype: One base away lies a much larger clone, so this may be a sequencing read error. The chain uses TRBV15 and TRBJ2-4; 7 nucleotides line up with TRBD2. The CDR3 consists of 17 residues. Germline-derived CDR1 and CDR2 are LNHNV and YYDKDF (reference sequence). CDR3 sequence (DNA): TGTGCCGCCAGCAGAGATGTTCGGGGACTAAAGACAGACATTCAGTACTTC. It translates to CAASRDVRGLKTDIQYF. Together with reference TRBV15 and TRBJ2-4, the CDR3 gives the full variable domain: DAMVIQNPRYQVTQFGKPVTLSCSQTLNHNVMYWYQQKSSQAPKLLFHYYDKDFNNEADTPDNFQSRRPNTSFCFLDIRSPGLGDTAMYLCAASRDVRGLKTDIQYFGAGTRLSVL.

This clonotype was detected only a few times. The chain carries TRBV18 and TRBJ1-6; 8 bases line up with TRBD1. This CDR3 contains 14 residues. V was pared by 5 bases and J by 7 bases, with 4 bases of the junction left unmatched. CDR1 is KGHSH, CDR2 LQKENI, per germline. The CDR3 nucleotides are TGTGCCAGCTCAGGACAGGGAGGCAATTCACCCCTCCACTTT. Translation: CASSGQGGNSPLHF.

This clonotype has a single count. This chain connects TRBV18 to TRBJ1-2, with D unclear. The CDR3 is 13 amino acids. Per the germline V gene, CDR1 is KGHSH and CDR2 is LQKENI. Trimming cost V 5 bases and J 2 bases, with 9 bases left between them. In nucleotides, the CDR3 is TGTGCCAGCTCATGGGAAAAGAACTATGGCTACACCTTC. This translates into CASSWEKNYGYTF.

The chain uses TRBV20-1 and TRBJ2-5; D may be TRBD1 or TRBD2 (7 bases each). CDR3 size: 18 residues. Trimming stripped 1 base from V and 5 bases from J, with 26 bases between. The germline CDR1 and CDR2 sequences are DFQATT and SNEGSKA (reference sequence). CDR3 sequence reads: CSARVRQGGAGIYETQYF. The CDR3, as DNA: TGCAGTGCTAGAGTGCGGCAGGGGGGGGCGGGGATATACGAGACCCAGTACTTC.

This clonotype was detected a few times. CDR3 region: CASSFLDSNDYSNQPQHF. The CDR3 bases are TGTGCCAGCAGCTTCCTCGACAGTAACGATTATAGCAATCAGCCCCAGCATTTT. This chain uses TRBV5-4 with TRBJ1-5; possibly TRBD1 for D (5 bases). The length of the CDR3 is 18 residues. Per germline, CDR1 SGHNT and CDR2 YYREEE (reference sequence). V lost 2 bases and J lost 0, with 18 bases in between.

This clonotype was seen many times. This chain links TRBV10-3 with TRBJ2-3; a possible D gene is TRBD1 (5 bases). CDR3 size: 13 residues. Trimming cost V 10 bases and J 4 bases, with 15 bases left between them. Germline V CDR1 and CDR2: ENHRY, SYGVKD. Here the CDR3 reads CASYRSGADTQYF. The CDR3 bases are TGTGCCAGCTACAGGTCTGGGGCAGATACGCAGTATTTT.

The V gene is TRBV20-1, the J gene TRBJ2-7; D possibly corresponds to TRBD1 (6 bases). Trimming shortened V by 6 bases and J by 3 bases, and 12 bases separated the two germline ends. Germline assignment: CDR1 DFQATT and CDR2 SNEGSKA (reference sequence). The CDR3 loop spans 12 amino acids. CDR3 coding DNA: TGCAGTGCACTTCACAGGGACTACGAGCAGTACTTC. It yields the protein CSALHRDYEQYF.

The chain combines TRBV9 with TRBJ1-5; possibly TRBD1 for D (6 bases). V lost 1 base and J lost 2, with 10 bases in between. From germline, CDR1 is SGDLS and CDR2 YYNGEE. The CDR3 spans 15 residues. The CDR3 nucleotides read TGTGCCAGCAGCGTAAACCGACAGGGCAATCAGCCCCAGCATTTT. It specifies CASSVNRQGNQPQHF.

The rearrangement joins TRBV20-1 to TRBJ2-3; 10 positions match TRBD2. This CDR3 has 16 amino acids. Germline V gene data show CDR1 as DFQATT and CDR2 as SNEGSKA (reference sequence). Trimming took 3 bases from V and 1 from J; bases not matched to a gene: 7. Here the CDR3 reads CSASFVLAGGTDTQYF. CDR3 in DNA: TGCAGTGCTAGCTTTGTGCTAGCGGGGGGCACAGATACGCAGTATTTT.

The chain links TRBV6-1 to TRBJ2-3, with D possibly TRBD2 on 6 matching bases. The CDR3 covers 15 residues. Germline values: CDR1 MNHNS, CDR2 SASEGT. Deletions cut 8 bases from V and 4 bases from J, with 19 bases between. The CDR3 is CASRRGTGTADTQYF. The CDR3 nucleotides read TGTGCCAGCCGGAGGGGAACAGGAACGGCAGATACGCAGTATTTT.

The CDR3 DNA reads as TGTGCCAGCAGCTTAACCAGGGAGCTGTTTTTT. Protein product: CASSLTRELFF. The chain joins TRBV7-3 to TRBJ2-2; no clear D gene. Deletions cut 0 bases from V and 9 bases from J, with 2 bases between. Germline CDR1 SGHTA, CDR2 FQGTGA. CDR3 length equals 11 residues. Based on the CDR3 plus reference TRBV7-3 and TRBJ2-2, the full variable domain is GAGVSQTPSNKVTEKGKYVELRCDPISGHTALYWYRQSLGQGPEFLIYFQGTGAADDSGLPNDRFFAVRPEGSVSTLKIQRTERGDSAVYLCASSLTRELFFGEGSRLTVL.

This clonotype has more than one count but fewer than ten. The CDR3 loop reads CATSSNYGYTF. The DNA for the CDR3 is TGTGCCACCTCTTCGAACTATGGCTACACCTTC. The chain links TRBV10-3 to TRBJ1-2; D remains ambiguous. V was cut by 10 bases and J by 2 bases, with 8 bases left in between. There are 11 residues in the CDR3. CDR1 and CDR2 (germline): ENHRY, SYGVKD.

The chain has TRBV29-1 and TRBJ1-2; D is unresolved. Trimming took off 3 bases at V and 1 base at J, with 12 bases between the two ends. Germline V lookup: CDR1 SQVTM, CDR2 ANQGSEA. The CDR3 is 14 residues long. In nucleotides, the CDR3 is TGCAGCGTTGATGAGGCAGGAGTTAACTATGGCTACACCTTC. Protein sequence: CSVDEAGVNYGYTF.

The chain joins TRBV5-1 to TRBJ2-2; D gene ambiguous. The CDR3 covers 16 residues. Deletions cut 2 bases from V and 1 base from J, with 12 bases between. The germline V gene encodes CDR1 SGHRS and CDR2 YFSETQ. The chain's CDR3 is CASSFIAGLNTGELFF. The CDR3 coding sequence is TGCGCCAGCAGCTTTATCGCCGGATTGAACACCGGGGAGCTGTTTTTT.

The rearrangement links TRBV10-3 to TRBJ1-1, with D hard to call. V was clipped by 10 bases and J by 3 bases, with 9 bases between them. Germline CDR1 ENHRY, CDR2 SYGVKD. This CDR3 is built from 11 residues. This chain's CDR3 is CASSRYTEAFF. The CDR3, as DNA: TGTGCCAGCAGCCGGTACACTGAAGCTTTCTTT.

V and J are TRBV10-2 and TRBJ1-2; 10 positions agree with TRBD1. The CDR3 runs 15 residues. Germline CDR1 reads WSHSY; CDR2 reads SAAADI. Losses at the gene ends were 0 bases for V and 7 bases for J; bases not matched to a gene: 5. CDR3 region: CASSESVTGGFGYTF. In DNA form, the CDR3 reads TGCGCCAGCAGTGAGTCGGTGACAGGGGGCTTTGGCTACACCTTC.